This T cell receptor (beta chain) originates from a study of blood T cell repertoires in COVID-19 (TCRdb year 2020). Background on the whole study: Collaborator samples came from the United States, Italy and Spain and covered acute and convalescent phases of COVID-19. The prospective study material was composed of cDNA or gDNA derived from T cells, B-cell-depleted T cells, or PBMCs. Subjects who had been exposed to COVID-19, were actively infected with it, or had recovered from it provided the deeply sampled blood TCRbeta repertoires that made up the dataset. The repertoires were released in a freely available public database meant as a resource for research on the immune response to SARS-CoV-2. The samples were drawn from the first 160 participants of the ongoing ImmuneRACE study and from about 1,200 subjects provided by 6 global collaborators. A de-identified subject ID, COVID-19 status, age in years and sex were almost always included in the sample metadata. Where HLA class I and class II types were available, the types were taken from metadata supplied by the sample provider, not from assay-based typing. The study at large found these results: Clinical and demographic metadata were provided uncurated, with the amount varying by source and participant.

The immunoSEQ Assay, a bias-controlled multiplex PCR, was used to amplify TCRbeta CDR3 regions from genomic DNA. Processing in the source paper ran as follows. The number of nucleated cells in each sample was estimated from the amplification of reference gene primers within the assay. To quantify the absolute abundance of each unique TCRbeta CDR3 rearrangement, sequence reads were collapsed and filtered. For each sample, productive Simpson clonality was calculated as the square root of Simpson's diversity index over productive rearrangements. TCRdb holds this immuneACCESS table with in-frame rearrangements only. Some clones are missing; in checked studies, unresolved V genes explain under half, and the rest has no known cause. Clone size and the V and J calls come from that table; the DNA yielded D and trimming. Across this sample there are under 350,000 clones, with approximately 89% seen only once. About 1.7% of the sample lies in the top ten.

Details on this clone: Its antigen has not been determined. One base away there is no much larger clone; base qualities are not given.

The V end loses 4 bases and the J end loses 2 bases, and a stretch of 14 bases separates them. Inclusive of the bounding cysteine and phenylalanine, the CDR3 is 15 residues long. Only the CDR3 portion is preserved as DNA: 45 bases, with reading frame beginning at the first base. CDR1 and CDR2 are read off the germline V gene (reference sequence) as SEHNR and FQNEAQ. One collaborating source in Seattle enrolled patients during active infection and followed them longitudinally through the course of disease. Collaborating institutions collected whole blood in K2EDTA tubes following their own protocols. Collaborator samples were shipped for TCRbeta analysis as frozen whole blood, isolated PBMCs, or DNA extracted from either sample type.

The clonotype comes from a woman younger than 45 with COVID-19, enrolled during active disease. The source material was peripheral blood. The receptor chain draws on TRBV7-9 and TRBJ1-2, with TRBD1 tentatively as D gene (6 bases match). In nucleotides, the sequence is TGTGCCAGCAGCTATGAGCTGGACAGAAACTATGGCTACACCTTC. The translation is CASSYELDRNYGYTF.